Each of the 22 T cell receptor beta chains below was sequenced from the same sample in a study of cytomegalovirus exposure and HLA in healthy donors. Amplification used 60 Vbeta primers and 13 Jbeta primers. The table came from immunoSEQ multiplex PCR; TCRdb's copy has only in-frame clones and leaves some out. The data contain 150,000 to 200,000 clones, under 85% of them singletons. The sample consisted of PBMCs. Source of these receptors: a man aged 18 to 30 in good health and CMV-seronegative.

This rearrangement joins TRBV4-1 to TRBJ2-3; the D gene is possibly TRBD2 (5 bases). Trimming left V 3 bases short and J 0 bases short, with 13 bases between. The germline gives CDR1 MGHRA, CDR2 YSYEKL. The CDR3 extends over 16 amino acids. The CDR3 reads CASSQEDIPSTDTQYF. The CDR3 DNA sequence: TGCGCCAGCAGCCAGGAGGATATACCTAGCACAGATACGCAGTATTTT.

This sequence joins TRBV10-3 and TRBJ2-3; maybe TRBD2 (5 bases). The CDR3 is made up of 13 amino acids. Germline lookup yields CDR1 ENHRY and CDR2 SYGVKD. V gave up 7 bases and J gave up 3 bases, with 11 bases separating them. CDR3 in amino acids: CAITPSLTDTQYF. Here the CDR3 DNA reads TGTGCCATCACCCCTAGCCTTACAGATACGCAGTATTTT.

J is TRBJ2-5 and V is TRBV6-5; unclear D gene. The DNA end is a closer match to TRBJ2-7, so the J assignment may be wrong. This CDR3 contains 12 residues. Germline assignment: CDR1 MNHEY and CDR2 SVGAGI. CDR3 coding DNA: TGTGCCAGCAGTTCTAGCTCCTACGAGCAGTACTTC. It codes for CASSSSSYEQYF.

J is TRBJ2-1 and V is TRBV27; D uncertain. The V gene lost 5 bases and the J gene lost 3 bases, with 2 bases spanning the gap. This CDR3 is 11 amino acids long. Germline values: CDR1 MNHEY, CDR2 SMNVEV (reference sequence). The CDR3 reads CASSHYNEQFF. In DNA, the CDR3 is TGTGCCAGCAGTCACTACAATGAGCAGTTCTTC.

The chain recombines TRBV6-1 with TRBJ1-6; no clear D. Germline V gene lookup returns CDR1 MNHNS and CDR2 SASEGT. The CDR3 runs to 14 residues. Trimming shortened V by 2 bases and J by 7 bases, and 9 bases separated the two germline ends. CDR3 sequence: CASSEREKNSPLHF. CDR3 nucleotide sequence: TGTGCCAGCAGTGAAAGGGAGAAGAATTCACCCCTCCACTTT.

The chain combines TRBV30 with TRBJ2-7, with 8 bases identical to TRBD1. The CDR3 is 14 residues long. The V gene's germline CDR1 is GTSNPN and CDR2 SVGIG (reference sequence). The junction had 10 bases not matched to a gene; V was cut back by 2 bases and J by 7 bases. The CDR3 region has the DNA TGTGCCTGGAGTATAAGACAGGGGCCAAGGGAGCAGTACTTC. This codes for CAWSIRQGPREQYF.

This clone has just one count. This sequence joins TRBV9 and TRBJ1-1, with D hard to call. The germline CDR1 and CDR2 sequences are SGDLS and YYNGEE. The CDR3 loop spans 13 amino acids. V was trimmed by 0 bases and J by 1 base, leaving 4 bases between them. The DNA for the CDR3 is TGTGCCAGCAGCGTAGAACAGAACACTGAAGCTTTCTTT. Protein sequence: CASSVEQNTEAFF.

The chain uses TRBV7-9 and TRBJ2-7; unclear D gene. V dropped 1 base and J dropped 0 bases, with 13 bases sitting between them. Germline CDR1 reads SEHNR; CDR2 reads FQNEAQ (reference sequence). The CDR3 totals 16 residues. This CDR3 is CASSLVRQTSSYEQYF. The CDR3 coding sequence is TGTGCCAGCAGCTTAGTCAGGCAGACCAGCTCCTACGAGCAGTACTTC.

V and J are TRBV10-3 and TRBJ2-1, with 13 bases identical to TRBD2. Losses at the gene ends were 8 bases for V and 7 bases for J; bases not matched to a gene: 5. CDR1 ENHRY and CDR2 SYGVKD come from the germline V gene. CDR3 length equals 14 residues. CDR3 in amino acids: CAISTSGRANEQFF. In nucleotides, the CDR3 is TGTGCCATCTCCACTAGCGGGAGGGCAAATGAGCAGTTCTTC.

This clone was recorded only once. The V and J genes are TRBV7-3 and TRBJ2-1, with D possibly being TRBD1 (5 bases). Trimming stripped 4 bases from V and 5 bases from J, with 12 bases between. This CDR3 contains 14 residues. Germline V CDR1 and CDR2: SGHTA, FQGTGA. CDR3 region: CASSSGAGNNEQFF. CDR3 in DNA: TGTGCCAGCAGCTCCGGAGCAGGGAACAATGAGCAGTTCTTC. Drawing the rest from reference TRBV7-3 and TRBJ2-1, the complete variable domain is GAGVSQTPSNKVTEKGKYVELRCDPISGHTALYWYRQSLGQGPEFLIYFQGTGAADDSGLPNDRFFAVRPEGSVSTLKIQRTERGDSAVYLCASSSGAGNNEQFFGPGTRLTVL.

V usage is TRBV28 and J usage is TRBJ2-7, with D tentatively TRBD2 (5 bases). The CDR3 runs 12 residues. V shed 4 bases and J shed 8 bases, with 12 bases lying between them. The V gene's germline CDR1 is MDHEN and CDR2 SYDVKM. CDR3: CASSSDGVKQYF. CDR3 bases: TGTGCCAGCAGTTCGGACGGGGTGAAGCAGTACTTC. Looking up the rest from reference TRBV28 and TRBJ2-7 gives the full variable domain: DVKVTQSSRYLVKRTGEKVFLECVQDMDHENMFWYRQDPGLGLRLIYFSYDVKMKEKGDIPEGYSVSREKKERFSLILESASTNQTSMYLCASSSDGVKQYFGPGTRLTVT.

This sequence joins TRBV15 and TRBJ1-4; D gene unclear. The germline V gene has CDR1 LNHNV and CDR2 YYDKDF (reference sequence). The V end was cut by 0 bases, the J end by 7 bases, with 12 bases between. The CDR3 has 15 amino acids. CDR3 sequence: CATSRDLGGIEKLFF. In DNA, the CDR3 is TGTGCCACCAGCAGAGATCTCGGAGGGATTGAAAAACTGTTTTTT.

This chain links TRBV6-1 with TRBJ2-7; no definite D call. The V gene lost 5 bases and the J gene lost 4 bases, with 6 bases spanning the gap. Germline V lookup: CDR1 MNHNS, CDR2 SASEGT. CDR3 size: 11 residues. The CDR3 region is CASSNKYEQYF. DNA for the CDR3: TGTGCCAGCAGTAACAAGTACGAGCAGTACTTC.

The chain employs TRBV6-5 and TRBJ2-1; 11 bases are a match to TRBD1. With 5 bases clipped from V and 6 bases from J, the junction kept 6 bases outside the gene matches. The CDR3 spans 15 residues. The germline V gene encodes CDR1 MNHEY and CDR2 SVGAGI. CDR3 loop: CASSPPGTGGNEQFF. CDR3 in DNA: TGTGCCAGCAGTCCTCCCGGGACAGGGGGCAATGAGCAGTTCTTC.

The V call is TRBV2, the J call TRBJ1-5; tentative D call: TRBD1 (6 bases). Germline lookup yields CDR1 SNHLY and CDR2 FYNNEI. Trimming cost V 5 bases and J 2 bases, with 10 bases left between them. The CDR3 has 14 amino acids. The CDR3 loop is CASSLRGGNQPQHF. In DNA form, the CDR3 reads TGTGCCAGCAGTCTCAGGGGAGGCAATCAGCCCCAGCATTTT.

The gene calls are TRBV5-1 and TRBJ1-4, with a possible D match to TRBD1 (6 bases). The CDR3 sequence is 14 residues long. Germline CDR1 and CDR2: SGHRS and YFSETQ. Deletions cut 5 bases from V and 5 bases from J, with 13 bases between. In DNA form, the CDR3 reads TGCGCCAGCAGACCACAGGGCGCGAATGAAAAACTGTTTTTT. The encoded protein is CASRPQGANEKLFF.

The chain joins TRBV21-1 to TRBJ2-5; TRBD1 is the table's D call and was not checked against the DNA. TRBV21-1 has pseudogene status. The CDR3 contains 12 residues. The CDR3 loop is CASTTVQETQYF. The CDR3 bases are TGTGCCAGCACGACAGTCCAAGAGACCCAGTACTTC.

CDR3 amino acids: CASSINRETYEQYF. DNA of the CDR3: TGTGCCAGTAGTATAAATAGGGAGACCTACGAGCAGTACTTC. The chain has TRBV19 and TRBJ2-7, with D perhaps matching TRBD2 (5 bases). Germline assignment: CDR1 LNHDA and CDR2 SQIVND (reference sequence). The length of the CDR3 is 14 residues. Trimming stripped 2 bases from V and 2 bases from J, with 10 bases between. The full variable domain, with the rest looked up from reference TRBV19 and TRBJ2-7, is DGGITQSPKYLFRKEGQNVTLSCEQNLNHDAMYWYRQDPGQGLRLIYYSQIVNDFQKGDIAEGYSVSREKKESFPLTVTSAQKNPTAFYLCASSINRETYEQYFGPGTRLTVT.

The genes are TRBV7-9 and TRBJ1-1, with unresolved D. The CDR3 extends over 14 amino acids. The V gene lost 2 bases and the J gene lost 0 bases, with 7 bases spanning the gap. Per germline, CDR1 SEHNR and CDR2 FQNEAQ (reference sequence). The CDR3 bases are TGTGCCAGCAGCTTAAAGCCTTTGAACACTGAAGCTTTCTTT. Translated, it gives CASSLKPLNTEAFF.

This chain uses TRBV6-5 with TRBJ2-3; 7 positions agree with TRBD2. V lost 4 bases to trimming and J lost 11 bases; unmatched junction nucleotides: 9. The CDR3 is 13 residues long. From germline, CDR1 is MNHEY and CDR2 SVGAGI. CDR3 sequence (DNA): TGTGCCAGCAGTTTGGTGGGGGGGGGAAGGCAGTATTTT. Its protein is CASSLVGGGRQYF.

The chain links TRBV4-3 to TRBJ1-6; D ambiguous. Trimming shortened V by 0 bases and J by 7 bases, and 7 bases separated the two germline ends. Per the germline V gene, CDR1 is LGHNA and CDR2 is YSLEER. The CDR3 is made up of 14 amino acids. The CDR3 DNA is TGCGCCAGCAGCCAAGATAGAGGAAATTCACCCCTCCACTTT. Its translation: CASSQDRGNSPLHF.

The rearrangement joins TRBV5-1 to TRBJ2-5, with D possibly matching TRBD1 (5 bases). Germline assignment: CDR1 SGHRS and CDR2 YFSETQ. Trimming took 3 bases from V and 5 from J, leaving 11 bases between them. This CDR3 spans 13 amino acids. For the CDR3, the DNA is TGCGCCAGCAGCTACCAGGGTGGCGAGACCCAGTACTTC. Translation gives CASSYQGGETQYF. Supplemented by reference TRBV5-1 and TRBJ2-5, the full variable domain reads KAGVTQTPRYLIKTRGQQVTLSCSPISGHRSVSWYQQTPGQGLQFLFEYFSETQRNKGNFPGRFSGRQFSNSRSEMNVSTLELGDSALYLCASSYQGGETQYFGPGTRLLVL.